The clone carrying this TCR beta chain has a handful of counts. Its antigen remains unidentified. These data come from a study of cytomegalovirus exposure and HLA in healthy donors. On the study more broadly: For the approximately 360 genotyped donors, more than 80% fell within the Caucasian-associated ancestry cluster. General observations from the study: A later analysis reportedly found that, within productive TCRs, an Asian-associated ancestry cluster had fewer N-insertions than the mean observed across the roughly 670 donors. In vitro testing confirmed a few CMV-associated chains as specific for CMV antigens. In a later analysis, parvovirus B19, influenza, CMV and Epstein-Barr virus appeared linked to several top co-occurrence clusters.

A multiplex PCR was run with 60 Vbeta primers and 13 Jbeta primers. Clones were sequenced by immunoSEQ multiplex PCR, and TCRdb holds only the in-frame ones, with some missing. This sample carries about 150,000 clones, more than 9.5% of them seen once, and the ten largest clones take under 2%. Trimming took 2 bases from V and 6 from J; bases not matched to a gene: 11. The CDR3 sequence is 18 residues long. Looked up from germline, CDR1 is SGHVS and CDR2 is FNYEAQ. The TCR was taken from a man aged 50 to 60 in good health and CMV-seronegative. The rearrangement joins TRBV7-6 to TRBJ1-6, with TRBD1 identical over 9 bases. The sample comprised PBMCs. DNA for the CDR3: TGTGCCAGCAGCTTAACACGGGACAGGGTGATAGGTAATTCACCCCTCCACTTT. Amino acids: CASSLTRDRVIGNSPLHF.